This T cell receptor (beta chain) was documented in a study of cytomegalovirus exposure and HLA in healthy donors. Study results and caveats: An analysis that came later showed most CMV-associated TCR beta chains appearing HLA-restricted. For most TCR beta V segments, an earlier analysis put the productive rate at about 87% or about 30% of the time.

PCR was performed using 60 Vbeta and 13 Jbeta primers. Sequencing was performed with immunoSEQ multiplex PCR; in TCRdb, only in-frame clones are kept and a portion is missing. The data hold more than 80,000 clones, with over 70% observed a single time. Note on this clone: Its cognate antigen is unknown.

This receptor was taken from a girl aged 2 to 9 in good health and CMV-seropositive. The sample was PBMCs.

CDR3 coding DNA: TGTGCCAGCAGCCTAACTCCTTTAAACACCGGGGAGCTGTTTTTT. This sequence encodes CASSLTPLNTGELFF. V and J are TRBV7-6 and TRBJ2-2; D not certain. The V gene's germline CDR1 is SGHVS and CDR2 FNYEAQ. CDR3 length: 15 amino acids. V shed 5 bases and J shed 2 bases, with 12 bases lying between them.